This TCR beta chain emerged from a study of control samples from healthy donors and cancer patients. Losses at the gene ends were 6 bases for V and 8 bases for J; bases not matched to a gene: 9. The length of the CDR3 is 13 residues. The repertoire was sequenced with immunoSEQ multiplex PCR; TCRdb's copy has only in-frame clones and lacks some. There are about 160,000 clones in the sample; roughly 94% occur only once, and 11% to 15% lies in the top ten. This TCR was recovered from a man in his 60s with colorectal cancer. The sample was PBMCs. The J gene is TRBJ1-2, the V gene TRBV12-3 or TRBV12-4; 7 bases are shared with TRBD1. CDR3 nucleotides: TGTGCCAGCAGCGAAACAGGGGATCGGGGCTACACCTTC. This encodes CASSETGDRGYTF.